This entry lists 19 T cell receptor beta chains sequenced from one sample in a study of shared clonotypes between healthy human individuals. TCRdb's table, derived via immunoSEQ multiplex PCR, lists solely in-frame clones and lacks some. There are approximately 2.3 million clones in the sample; approximately 93% occur only once, and 0.39% lies in the top ten. The specimen sequenced was naive CD4+ T cells from PBMCs. Stated subset: CD45RA+ positively selected. Every receptor here comes from a man younger than 35 in good health. Some clones in this sample may be carry-over from other donors' samples.

In regard to this clone: Other DNA sequences in this specimen translate into the identical CDR3. The genes are TRBV18 and TRBJ2-1, with 12 bases fitting TRBD2. This CDR3 has 16 residues. Germline assignment: CDR1 KGHSH and CDR2 LQKENI. Trimming at V came to 0 bases and at J to 4 bases, leaving 1 base not matched to a gene. CDR3 sequence: CASSPPLAGGYNEQFF. In DNA, the CDR3 is TGTGCCAGCTCACCACCGCTAGCGGGGGGGTACAATGAGCAGTTCTTC.

The V gene is TRBV27, the J gene TRBJ1-1; D is uncertain. Germline V gene data show CDR1 as MNHEY and CDR2 as SMNVEV (reference sequence). This CDR3 has 14 residues. Trimming cost V 4 bases and J 4 bases, with 13 bases left between them. The CDR3 protein is CASSSPRVGTEAFF. For the CDR3, the DNA is TGTGCCAGCAGTTCCCCAAGGGTAGGCACTGAAGCTTTCTTT.

The gene calls are TRBV7-9 and TRBJ2-1, with TRBD2 identical over 14 bases. The CDR3 covers 18 residues. Looked up from germline, CDR1 is SEHNR and CDR2 is FQNEAQ (reference sequence). Trimming took 3 bases from V and 7 from J; bases not matched to a gene: 11. Here the CDR3 reads CASSFLQSTSGRVNEQFF. CDR3 nucleotide sequence: TGTGCCAGCAGCTTCCTGCAATCGACTAGCGGGAGGGTTAATGAGCAGTTCTTC.

The table lists this clone with a few counts. The V and J genes are TRBV27 and TRBJ2-1, with D tentatively TRBD2 (6 bases). Per germline, CDR1 MNHEY and CDR2 SMNVEV (reference sequence). Trimming cost V 5 bases and J 1 base, with 15 bases left between them. This CDR3 has 16 residues. CDR3 in DNA: TGTGCCAGCAGTCCAACGGGACTCGGTTCCTACAATGAGCAGTTCTTC. As protein: CASSPTGLGSYNEQFF.

V gene TRBV5-1 combines with J gene TRBJ2-2; D is perhaps TRBD1 (6 bases). Trimming took off 6 bases at V and 4 bases at J, with 13 bases between the two ends. The V gene's germline CDR1 is SGHRS and CDR2 YFSETQ. The CDR3 consists of 14 residues. Written as DNA, the CDR3 is TGCGCCAGCACCCGGACAGAAATCACCGGGGAGCTGTTTTTT. Translated: CASTRTEITGELFF. Full variable domain (missing parts from reference TRBV5-1 and TRBJ2-2): KAGVTQTPRYLIKTRGQQVTLSCSPISGHRSVSWYQQTPGQGLQFLFEYFSETQRNKGNFPGRFSGRQFSNSRSEMNVSTLELGDSALYLCASTRTEITGELFFGEGSRLTVL.

The chain is built from TRBV28 and TRBJ2-3; 10 bases match TRBD1. Germline V gene lookup returns CDR1 MDHEN and CDR2 SYDVKM. This CDR3 is 17 amino acids long. J gave up 2 bases and V 5 bases, and 10 bases lay outside the gene matches. The CDR3 region is CASSILPGQGYTDTQYF. The CDR3 DNA reads TGTGCCAGCAGTATCCTGCCGGGACAGGGGTACACAGATACGCAGTATTTT.

The chain couples TRBV19 to TRBJ1-5, with a weak D call TRBD1 (5 bases). The CDR3 is 17 amino acids. Trimming shortened V by 3 bases and J by 0 bases, and 15 bases separated the two germline ends. Germline-derived CDR1 and CDR2 are LNHDA and SQIVND (reference sequence). CDR3 bases: TGTGCCAGTAGTATTAAGGGGTCAGGAAATAGCAATCAGCCCCAGCATTTT. This translates into CASSIKGSGNSNQPQHF.

The V gene is TRBV18, the J gene TRBJ1-5; no reliable D call. Germline V gene data show CDR1 as KGHSH and CDR2 as LQKENI. V was shortened by 3 bases and J by 5 bases, with 14 bases between the two germline ends. The CDR3 has 15 residues. The CDR3 DNA reads as TGTGCCAGCTCACCCACAGTGATTGGTGATCAGCCCCAGCATTTT. It encodes CASSPTVIGDQPQHF.

This clone was recorded once. J is TRBJ2-1 and V is TRBV4-2, with 12 nucleotides matching TRBD2. The V and J ends lost 1 base and 4 bases, in that order; junction bases with no gene match: 5. CDR1 LGHNA and CDR2 YNFKEQ come from the germline V gene. The CDR3 runs 17 residues. The CDR3 DNA is TGTGCCAGCAGCCAAGCGTGGACTAGCGGGATTTACAATGAGCAGTTCTTC. This encodes CASSQAWTSGIYNEQFF.

CDR3 residues: CASSVSGTGDWGYTF. The CDR3 DNA sequence: TGCGCCAGCAGCGTTTCCGGGACAGGGGATTGGGGCTACACCTTC. J is TRBJ1-2 and V is TRBV4-1; 10 nucleotides agree with TRBD1. The CDR3 is 15 amino acids. J gave up 8 bases and V 5 bases, and 11 bases lay outside the gene matches. CDR1 is MGHRA, CDR2 YSYEKL, per germline.

This clone was detected once. V and J are TRBV15 and TRBJ2-7; D may be TRBD1 (6 bases). Trimming took off 5 bases at V and 0 bases at J, with 14 bases between the two ends. Germline lookup yields CDR1 LNHNV and CDR2 YYDKDF (reference sequence). The CDR3 runs 15 residues. The CDR3 spells CATSRPTGFSYEQYF. CDR3 bases: TGTGCCACCAGCCGACCGACAGGCTTCTCCTACGAGCAGTACTTC.

This chain uses TRBV5-4 with TRBJ2-7, with D tentatively TRBD1 (6 bases). The CDR3 sequence is 13 residues long. CDR1 and CDR2 (germline): SGHNT, YYREEE (reference sequence). Trimming took off 4 bases at V and 0 bases at J, with 8 bases between the two ends. CDR3 DNA: TGTGCCAGCAGCACGGACAGCTCCTACGAGCAGTACTTC. Its protein is CASSTDSSYEQYF.

The V gene is TRBV7-8, the J gene TRBJ2-7; D may be TRBD2 (6 bases). V was trimmed by 6 bases and J by 2 bases, leaving 20 bases between them. Germline CDR1 and CDR2: SGHVS and FQNEAQ. The CDR3 is made up of 16 amino acids. The CDR3 DNA is TGTGCCAGCAGATCCCCCGGGGGTGCCGGCGCCTACGAGCAGTACTTC. It is translated as CASRSPGGAGAYEQYF.

The rearrangement joins TRBV28 to TRBJ1-2, with 9 bases lining up with TRBD1. Germline trimming cut 5 bases from V and 11 bases from J; bases unmatched to any gene: 12. CDR1 MDHEN and CDR2 SYDVKM come from the germline V gene. The CDR3 is 14 residues long. The CDR3 protein is CASSHRDRELRYTF. The CDR3 region has the DNA TGTGCCAGCAGTCACCGGGACAGGGAGCTCCGATACACCTTC.

The chain joins TRBV5-1 to TRBJ2-3; 11 bases are shared with TRBD1. The CDR3 loop spans 18 amino acids. CDR1 and CDR2 (germline): SGHRS, YFSETQ. The J segment lost 4 bases and the V segment lost 7 bases, leaving 17 bases of the junction unmatched. The CDR3 DNA reads TGCGCCAGCCACTCTAGTTTTACGGGACAGGGGGTGGCAGATACGCAGTATTTT. Encoded protein: CASHSSFTGQGVADTQYF.

This rearrangement joins TRBV10-1 to TRBJ2-7, with unresolved D. Germline CDR1 is WNHNN and CDR2 is SYGVQD (reference sequence). V gave up 5 bases and J gave up 6 bases, with 11 bases separating them. The CDR3 has 12 residues. Written as DNA, the CDR3 is TGCGCCAGCAGTCCTGACATGATCGAGCAGTACTTC. Protein: CASSPDMIEQYF.

The CDR3 bases are TGTGCCAGCAGCCCAAACCCAACGCCCTACGAGCAGTACTTC. Encoded protein: CASSPNPTPYEQYF. The chain employs TRBV9 and TRBJ2-7; unclear D gene. Germline loops: CDR1 SGDLS, CDR2 YYNGEE. V was clipped by 4 bases and J by 2 bases, with 13 bases between them. The CDR3 is 14 residues long.

Notes on this clone: This sample also contains other DNA sequences that code for the same CDR3. The chain uses TRBV5-6 and TRBJ2-3; D uncertain. V gave up 0 bases and J gave up 2 bases, with 4 bases separating them. The germline gives CDR1 SGHDT, CDR2 YYEEEE. This CDR3 has 13 residues. CDR3 sequence: CASSLGSTDTQYF. The CDR3, as DNA: TGTGCCAGCAGCTTGGGCTCCACAGATACGCAGTATTTT.

This clone occurred a few times. The J gene is TRBJ2-1, the V gene TRBV7-9; 8 bases match TRBD1. This CDR3 contains 15 residues. Per the germline V gene, CDR1 is SEHNR and CDR2 is FQNEAQ (reference sequence). The V and J ends lost 5 bases and 7 bases, in that order; junction bases with no gene match: 10. The chain's CDR3 is CASSPRTGMANEQFF. CDR3 sequence (DNA): TGTGCCAGCAGCCCTAGGACAGGGATGGCAAATGAGCAGTTCTTC.